This T cell receptor beta chain was recorded in a study of cytomegalovirus exposure and HLA in healthy donors. It was with 60 Vbeta and 13 Jbeta primers that the PCR ran. The assay was immunoSEQ multiplex PCR, and TCRdb's table has in-frame clones only and misses some. The sample includes about 96,000 clones, roughly 73% of them seen just once. CDR3 length: 14 amino acids. Trimming took off 1 base at V and 4 bases at J, with 10 bases between the two ends. Germline loops: CDR1 SGHVS, CDR2 FQNEAQ. The chain uses TRBV7-8 and TRBJ1-1; D may be TRBD1 (5 bases). This TCR was sampled from a man aged 50 or older in good health and CMV-seropositive. Sequencing used PBMCs. This CDR3 is CASSLGWGGTEAFF. In DNA, the CDR3 is TGTGCCAGCAGCTTAGGATGGGGGGGCACTGAAGCTTTCTTT. Using reference TRBV7-8 and TRBJ1-1 for the parts outside the CDR3, the full variable domain is GAGVSQSPRYKVAKRGQDVALRCDPISGHVSLFWYQQALGQGPEFLTYFQNEAQLDKSGLPSDRFFAERPEGSVSTLKIQRTQQEDSAVYLCASSLGWGGTEAFFGQGTRLTVV.